This T cell receptor (beta chain) was sequenced for a study of control samples from healthy donors and cancer patients. The table came from immunoSEQ multiplex PCR; TCRdb's copy has only in-frame clones and leaves some out. The table has 150,000 to 200,000 clones, 90% to 95% seen once. The sequence was collected from a man aged 18 to 35 in good health. The source material was blood.

CDR3 sequence: CASSYGDGYTF. CDR3 sequence (DNA): TGTGCCAGCAGTTATGGGGATGGCTACACCTTC. This chain links TRBV2 with TRBJ1-2; no clear D gene. With 5 bases removed from V and 6 bases from J, the gap between germline ends came to 7 bases. CDR1 is SNHLY, CDR2 FYNNEI, per germline. The CDR3 contains 11 residues.